A selection of T cell receptor beta chains follows, all from one sample in a study of blood T cell repertoires in COVID-19. TCRdb keeps only in-frame clones here, not all; method: immunoSEQ multiplex PCR. The sample has roughly 200,000 clones; 86% are singletons. The material sequenced was PBMCs or T cells enriched from blood (not recorded which). The receptors come from a woman between 40 and 55 years old in a cohort exposed to, infected with or recovered from COVID-19 (not recorded which). CDR3s include the opening cysteine and the closing phenylalanine or tryptophan. D genes are given only for firm matches. Rows give clone size only sometimes, using once, few, many, or a class for an expanded clone.

NA	TRBV10-1	TRBD2	TRBJ2-1	13	CASSETLAGQQFF
NA	TRBV2	TRBD2	TRBJ2-3	16	CASSPTSGPSTDTQYF
NA	TRBV7-2	TRBD2	TRBJ2-7	15	CASTPLAGAAYEQYF
NA	TRBV11-2	NA	TRBJ1-2	14	CASSPGRPGGGYTF
NA	TRBV4-1	NA	TRBJ2-2	15	CASSQGGANTGELFF
NA	TRBV6-5	NA	TRBJ1-1	15	CASSYGGGVNTEAFF
NA	TRBV10-3	TRBD1	TRBJ1-5	18	CAISDRDRGPNSNQPQHF
NA	TRBV4-1	NA	TRBJ1-5	15	CASSHPGPSSQPQHF
NA	TRBV14	TRBD1	TRBJ2-7	15	CASSQRGPGPYEQYF
NA	TRBV4-1	NA	TRBJ2-1	16	CASSQAQEVGYNEQFF
NA	TRBV2	TRBD1	TRBJ1-3	13	CASTGTAGNTIYF
NA	TRBV4-1	NA	TRBJ1-3	16	CASSQDRANSGNTIYF
NA	TRBV25-1	TRBD1	TRBJ1-6	15	CASSGRTGDNSPLHF
NA	TRBV13	TRBD1	TRBJ2-3	13	CASEDRGSMGQYF
once	TRBV4-2	NA	TRBJ2-5	15	CASSQDQRVPETQYF
NA	TRBV7-2	TRBD2	TRBJ2-7	14	CASSLNLAGWEQYF
NA	TRBV12-3/TRBV12-4	TRBD1	TRBJ1-2	13	CASSLDRGDGYTF
NA	TRBV5-1	NA	TRBJ1-1	14	CASSLTGFGTEAFF